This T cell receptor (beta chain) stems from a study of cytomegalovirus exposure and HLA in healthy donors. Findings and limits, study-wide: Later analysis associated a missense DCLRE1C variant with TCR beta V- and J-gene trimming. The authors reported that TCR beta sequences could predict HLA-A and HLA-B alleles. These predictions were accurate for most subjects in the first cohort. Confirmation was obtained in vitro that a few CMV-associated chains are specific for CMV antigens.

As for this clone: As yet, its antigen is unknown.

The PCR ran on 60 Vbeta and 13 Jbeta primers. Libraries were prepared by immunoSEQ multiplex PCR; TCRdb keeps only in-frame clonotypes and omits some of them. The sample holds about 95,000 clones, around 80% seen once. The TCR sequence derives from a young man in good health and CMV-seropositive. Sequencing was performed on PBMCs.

DNA for the CDR3: TGTGCCAGCAGCTTAGGCCAAGGGACTAGCGGCCAAGAGACCCAGTACTTC. This gives the protein CASSLGQGTSGQETQYF. The rearrangement joins TRBV11-2 to TRBJ2-5; TRBD2 matches at 11 bases. V shed 1 base and J 1 base; nucleotides not matched to a gene: 5. The CDR3 is made up of 17 amino acids. The germline CDR1 and CDR2 sequences are SGHAT and FQNNGV.